This entry concerns a single T cell receptor (beta chain). Its antigen is not known. The assay that was used to sequence DNA from cultured CD4+ T cells was the Oncomine TCR Beta short-read assay. MiXCR, run by TCRdb on the PCR reads, gives a single entry per CDR3 protein. The sample yields 15,000 or so distinct CDR3 sequences, roughly four fifths seen once. The treatment: roughly ten-day PBMC culture with coronavirus spike peptide pools or control peptides (ViraFEST assay). Germline CDR1 and CDR2: SGHAT and FQNNGV. The CDR3 sequence is 18 residues long. Trimming cost V 5 bases and J 5 bases; bases outside gene matches: 18. The data belong to a study of vaccination and CD4 T cells after COVID-19. Whole-study context: Participants received two doses of either BNT162b2 or mRNA-1273 vaccine.

The sequenced sample consisted of CD4+ T cells from blood, cultured in vitro. The rearrangement links TRBV11-2 to TRBJ1-2; 9 nucleotides agree with TRBD1. The TCR comes from a human donor who had recovered from COVID-19. The CDR3 DNA reads as TGTGCCAGCAGCGAAGGACCCGGGGGACAGGGCCGGGGATATGGCTACACCTTC. This translates into CASSEGPGGQGRGYGYTF.